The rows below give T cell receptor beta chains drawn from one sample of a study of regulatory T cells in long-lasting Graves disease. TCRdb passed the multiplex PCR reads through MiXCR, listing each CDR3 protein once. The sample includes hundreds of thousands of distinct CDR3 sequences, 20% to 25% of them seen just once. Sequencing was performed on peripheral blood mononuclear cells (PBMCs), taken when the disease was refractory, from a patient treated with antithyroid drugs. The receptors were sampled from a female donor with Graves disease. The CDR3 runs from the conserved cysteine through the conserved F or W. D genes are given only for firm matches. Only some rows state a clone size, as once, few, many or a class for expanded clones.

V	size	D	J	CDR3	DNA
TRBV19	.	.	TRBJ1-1	CASSILRNPEAFF	TGTGCCAGTAGTATACTAAGAAACCCTGAAGCTTTCTTT
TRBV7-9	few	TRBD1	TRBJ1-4	CASSLTGGGEKLFF	TGTGCCAGCAGCTTGACAGGGGGCGGTGAAAAACTGTTTTTT
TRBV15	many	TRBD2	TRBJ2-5	CATSSGTSGSVVQETQYF	TGTGCCACCAGCAGCGGGACTAGCGGGAGTGTTGTCCAAGAGACCCAGTACTTC
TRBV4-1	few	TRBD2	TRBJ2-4	CASSQLLAGGPLNIQYF	TGCGCCAGCAGCCAGTTACTAGCGGGAGGTCCATTAAACATTCAGTACTTC
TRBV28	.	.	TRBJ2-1	CASSLRGYRSSKFF	TGTGCCAGCAGTCTACGTGGGTACAGGTCTAGCAAGTTCTTC
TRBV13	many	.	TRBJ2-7	CASSLGVGTAYEQYF	TGTGCCAGCAGCTTAGGCGTGGGGACGGCCTACGAGCAGTACTTC
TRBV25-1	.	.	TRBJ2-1	CASSLTDEQFF	TGTGCCAGCAGTTTAACCGATGAGCAGTTCTTC
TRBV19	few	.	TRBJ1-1	CASSPWRGGVTEAFF	TGTGCCAGTAGTCCCTGGCGGGGGGGGGTCACTGAAGCTTTCTTT
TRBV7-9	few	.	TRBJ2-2	CASSFVLAQTGELFF	TGTGCCAGCAGCTTCGTTCTAGCGCAGACCGGGGAGCTGTTTTTT
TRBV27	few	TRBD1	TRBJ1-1	CASSTIFLGQPTEAFF	TGTGCCAGCAGCACTATCTTCCTGGGACAGCCCACTGAAGCTTTCTTT
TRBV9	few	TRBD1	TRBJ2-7	CASSAQGESYEQYF	TGTGCCAGCAGCGCACAGGGGGAGTCCTACGAGCAGTACTTC
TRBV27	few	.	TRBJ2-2	CASSLRESGELFF	TGTGCCAGCAGTCTCAGGGAATCCGGGGAGCTGTTTTTT
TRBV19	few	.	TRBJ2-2	CASSAAGLPNTGELFF	TGTGCCAGTAGTGCTGCGGGCCTACCGAACACCGGGGAGCTGTTTTTT
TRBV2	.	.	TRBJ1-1	CVSIHDRTNTEAFF	TGTGTCAGCATTCACGACAGAACGAACACCGAAGCTTTCTTT
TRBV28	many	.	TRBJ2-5	CASSFRQNQETQYF	TGTGCCAGCAGTTTCCGGCAGAACCAAGAGACCCAGTACTTC
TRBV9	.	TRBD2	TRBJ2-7	CASSVGLGGSYEQYF	TGTGCCAGCAGCGTAGGGCTGGGGGGGTCCTACGAGCAGTACTTC
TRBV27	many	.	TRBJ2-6	CASSLTGPWANVLTF	TGTGCCAGCAGTTTAACAGGGCCCTGGGCCAACGTCCTGACTTTC
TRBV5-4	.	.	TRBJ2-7	CASSLQSGPYEQYF	TGTGCCAGCAGCTTGCAATCCGGACCCTACGAGCAGTACTTC
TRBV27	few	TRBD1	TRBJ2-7	CASSFSGQGTYEQYF	TGTGCCAGCAGTTTTTCGGGACAGGGGACCTACGAGCAGTACTTC
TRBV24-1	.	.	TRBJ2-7	CAGRGESSYEQYF	TGTGCTGGCCGAGGGGAGAGCTCCTACGAGCAGTACTTC
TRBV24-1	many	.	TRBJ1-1	CATSDVSLTEAFF	TGTGCCACCAGTGATGTATCTCTAACTGAAGCTTTCTTT
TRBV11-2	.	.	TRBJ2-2	CASSRAPNTGELFF	TGTGCCAGCAGCCGGGCCCCGAACACCGGGGAGCTGTTTTTT
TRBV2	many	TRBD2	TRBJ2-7	CASRVSGRAREQYF	TGTGCCAGTAGGGTTAGCGGGAGGGCCCGGGAGCAGTACTTC
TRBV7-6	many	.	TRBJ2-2	CASSLNPTGELFF	TGTGCCAGCAGCCTGAACCCCACCGGGGAGCTGTTTTTT
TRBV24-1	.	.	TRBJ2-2	CATRATYNTGELFF	TGTGCCACCAGGGCAACTTACAACACCGGGGAGCTGTTTTTT
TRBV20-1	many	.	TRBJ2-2	CSASKRITGELFF	TGCAGTGCTAGTAAACGGATCACCGGGGAGCTGTTTTTT
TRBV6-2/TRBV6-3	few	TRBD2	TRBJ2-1	CASRPGLADNEQFF	TGTGCCAGCAGGCCGGGACTAGCGGACAATGAGCAGTTCTTC
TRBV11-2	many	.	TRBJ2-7	CASSLVSVDEQYF	TGTGCCAGCAGCTTAGTCAGCGTCGACGAGCAGTACTTC
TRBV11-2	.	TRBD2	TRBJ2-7	CASSLSSGSTNEQYF	TGTGCCAGCAGCTTGAGTAGCGGGAGTACGAACGAGCAGTACTTC
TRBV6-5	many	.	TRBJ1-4	CASSYSGQGVEKLFF	TGTGCCAGCAGTTACTCGGGGCAGGGTGTCGAAAAACTGTTTTTT
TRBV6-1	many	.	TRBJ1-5	CASSATPEDYQPQHF	TGTGCCAGCAGTGCAACACCGGAGGATTATCAGCCCCAGCATTTT
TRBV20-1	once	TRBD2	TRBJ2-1	CSARPVGSGRYNEQFF	TGCAGTGCTAGGCCGGTCGGTAGCGGGAGATACAATGAGCAGTTCTTC
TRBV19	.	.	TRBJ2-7	CASSIGVGDYEQYF	TGTGCCAGTAGTATAGGAGTTGGGGACTACGAGCAGTACTTC
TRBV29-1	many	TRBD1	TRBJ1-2	CSVDGTGTMGYTF	TGCAGCGTTGACGGGACAGGGACGATGGGCTACACCTTC
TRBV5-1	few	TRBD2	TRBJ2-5	CASSIGLAGALRETQYF	TGCGCCAGCAGCATCGGACTAGCGGGAGCCCTAAGGGAGACCCAGTACTTC
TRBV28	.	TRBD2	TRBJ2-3	CASSFRITAGGFRDTQYF	TGTGCCAGCAGTTTCCGTATCACAGCGGGAGGGTTTAGAGATACGCAGTATTTT
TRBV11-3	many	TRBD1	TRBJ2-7	CASSQSGGYEQYF	TGTGCCAGCAGCCAATCAGGGGGCTACGAGCAGTACTTC
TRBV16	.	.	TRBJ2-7	CASRDRFSYEQYF	TGTGCCAGCAGGGACAGATTCTCCTACGAGCAGTACTTC
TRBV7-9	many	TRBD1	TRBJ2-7	CASSSGTAFYEQYF	TGTGCCAGCAGCTCAGGGACAGCCTTTTACGAGCAGTACTTC
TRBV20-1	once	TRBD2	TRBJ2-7	CSASRLAGGLSYEQYF	TGCAGTGCTAGCAGACTAGCGGGAGGACTCTCCTACGAGCAGTACTTC